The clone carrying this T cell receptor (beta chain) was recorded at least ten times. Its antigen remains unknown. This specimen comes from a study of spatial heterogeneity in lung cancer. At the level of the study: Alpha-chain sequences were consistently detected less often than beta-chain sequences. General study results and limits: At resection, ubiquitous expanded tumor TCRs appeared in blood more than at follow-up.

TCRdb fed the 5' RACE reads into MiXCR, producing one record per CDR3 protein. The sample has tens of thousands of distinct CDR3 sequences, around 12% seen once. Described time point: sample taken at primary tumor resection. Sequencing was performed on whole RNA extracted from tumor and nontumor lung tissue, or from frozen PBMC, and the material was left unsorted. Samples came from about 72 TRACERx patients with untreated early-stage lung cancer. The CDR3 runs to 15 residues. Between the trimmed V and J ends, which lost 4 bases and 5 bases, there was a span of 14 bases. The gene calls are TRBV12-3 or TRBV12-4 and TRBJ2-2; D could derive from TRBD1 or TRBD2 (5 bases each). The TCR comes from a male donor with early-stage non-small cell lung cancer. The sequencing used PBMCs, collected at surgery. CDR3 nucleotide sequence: TGTGCCAGCAGTTACCGGGACCGAGTGACCGGGGAGCTGTTTTTT. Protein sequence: CASSYRDRVTGELFF.